This TCR beta chain was recovered during a study of shared clonotypes between healthy human individuals (dated by TCRdb to 2018 to 2020). Some background on the complete study: The cohort comprised a couple of women and a few men aged 18 to 49 years. Per donor, three plates each were used for CD4 naive and CD4 memory, two for CD8 naive, and one for CD8 memory. To estimate repertoire size and how much clonotype sharing occurs between individuals, the study deeply sequenced the blood TCR repertoires of about five healthy adults. To increase sequencing depth and limit assay-specific biases, TCR repertoire library preparation and sequencing were carried out by different laboratories using diverse techniques. Each donor's leukapheresis produced roughly between about 0.9 and 9.5 billion PBMCs. Overall study outcomes, separate from this receptor: Naive subsets generally had larger estimated clonotype richness than memory subsets did. Pairwise subsampling led to the expectation that sequencing depth would affect the degree of clonotype sharing among donors. Sampling was restricted to blood, and TCR repertoires in tissue are likely to differ from TCR repertoires in blood. Compared with non-shared clonotypes, the clonotypes found in all four sorted-subset donors had higher generation probabilities. Across a few donors, approximately 5% of naive CD4, roughly 3.8% of naive CD8, 2.3% of memory CD4, and roughly 0.4% of memory CD8 clonotypes were shared. Rarefaction of sorted-subset datasets indicated incomplete sequencing despite the large sequencing depth. Because the study included a small number of donors, the genetic and exposure-history diversity represented was limited.

TCR CDR3 regions were amplified from genomic DNA by multiplex PCR using the deep immunoSEQ assay. Extracted genomic DNA from each cell subset was spread evenly across all wells of several immunoSEQ 96-well plates, with each plate serving as a replicate. For sorted subsets, each replicate PCR was loaded with 200 to 250 ng genomic DNA, equivalent to about 33,000 T cell genomes. Purified libraries were quantified with a Qubit 3.0 fluorometer, sized on a Bioanalyzer 2100, and re-quantified with the KAPA Library Quantification kit. Every immunoSEQ 96-well plate was sequenced on a dedicated single-read 150-cycle Illumina NextSeq 550 flow cell. On the study's bioinformatics: The immunoSEQ output contained only junctional sequences without quality scores, so filtering could not match that applied to full-length reads. Sequences were annotated with PyIR, a Python wrapper for IgBLAST v1.9, using IMGT germline references to assign V/J genes and CDR3. Reads with weak V/J assignments (E-value above 1e-6), missing CDR3, stop codons, out-of-frame junctions, or ambiguous translated residues were removed. A V3J clonotype was defined by an identical inferred V gene, J gene, and CDR3 amino acid sequence. To compute the percentage overlap between repertoires, the number of shared unique clonotypes was divided by the size of the smaller repertoire. Three approaches were used to assess repertoire richness: RTK rarefaction, the Chao1 estimator, and Recon v2.1 estimates of unobserved clonotypes. OLGA was used to compute generation probabilities for all TCRbeta clonotypes that the gDNA method yielded from a few donors. TCRdb provides this immuneACCESS table in a form limited to in-frame rearrangements. Some clones are lacking; in checked studies, under half of them reflect an unresolved V gene, and why the rest are absent is not known. V, J and clone size are those of that table, while D and trimming were read from the DNA. This sample is represented by around 2.5 million clones; over 85% of them were singletons. The ten biggest clones cover approximately 0.36% of the sample.

According to the germline V gene (reference sequence), CDR1 reads MNHEY and CDR2 reads SMNVEV. Trimming costs V 6 bases and J 6 bases, and their ends lie 12 bases apart. The CDR3 covers 12 residues, taking in both the cysteine and the phenylalanine. Left in the record is the CDR3 DNA by itself, 36 bases read in frame from the first base. Notes on this clone: This receptor's antigen is unknown. No base quality information exists; no much larger clone differs at one position.

The donors were healthy, HIV-negative adults who had no recently reported acute infections or vaccinations. Every donor was a Caucasian adult living in Nashville, Tennessee, USA. CD4+ T cells were enriched by magnetic negative selection; naive cells were then positively selected on CD45RA, and the negative fraction formed the memory subset. Blood was obtained by leukapheresis, after which PBMCs were separated by Ficoll-Histopaque density gradient centrifugation and cryopreserved in liquid nitrogen vapor phase. Purity and quantity of every magnetically sorted T cell population were checked by analytical flow cytometry. Genomic DNA was isolated from each sorted fraction and quantified by UV absorbance on a Nanodrop 2000c.

This sequence uses TRBV27 and TRBJ2-7; the D gene assignment is ambiguous. Sequencing was performed on naive CD4+ T cells from PBMCs. The label giving this sample's cell subset or site can be read as: CD45RA+ positively selected. The clonotype comes from a man in his late teens or twenties in good health. Some clones in this sample may be carry-over from other donors' samples. At the DNA level, the sequence is TGTGCCAGCAGCCCCAAAGACTCCGAGCAGTACTTC. This codes for CASSPKDSEQYF.